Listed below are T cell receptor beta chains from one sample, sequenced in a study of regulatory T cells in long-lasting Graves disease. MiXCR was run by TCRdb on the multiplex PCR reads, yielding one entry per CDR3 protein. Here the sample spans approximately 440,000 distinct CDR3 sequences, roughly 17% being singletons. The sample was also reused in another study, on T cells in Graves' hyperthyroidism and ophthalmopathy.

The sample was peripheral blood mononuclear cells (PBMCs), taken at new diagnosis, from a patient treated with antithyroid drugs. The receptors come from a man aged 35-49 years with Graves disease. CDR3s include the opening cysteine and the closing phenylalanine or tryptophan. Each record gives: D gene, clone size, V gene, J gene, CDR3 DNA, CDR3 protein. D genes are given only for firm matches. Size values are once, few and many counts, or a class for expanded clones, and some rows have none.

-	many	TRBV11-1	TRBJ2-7	TGTGCCAGGGGCGCAGTCAGCTCCTACGAGCAGTACTTC	CARGAVSSYEQYF
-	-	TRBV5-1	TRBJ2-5	TGCGCCAGCAGCTTCGATAGGATCGAGACCCAGTACTTC	CASSFDRIETQYF
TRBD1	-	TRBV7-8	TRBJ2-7	TGTGCCAGCAGCCGACAGGGGATGGACGAGCAGTACTTC	CASSRQGMDEQYF
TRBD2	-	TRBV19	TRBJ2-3	TGTGCCAGTTCGACGGGAGGTCCAGATACGCAGTATTTT	CASSTGGPDTQYF
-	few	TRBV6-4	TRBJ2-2	TGTGCCAGCGGAGATCAGAGTGGGGGGGCGCGCGTCGCCGGGGAGCTGTTTTTT	CASGDQSGGARVAGELFF
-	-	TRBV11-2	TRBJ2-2	TGTGCCAGCAGCTTATACGCCTCCGGGAACACCGGGGAGCTGTTTTTT	CASSLYASGNTGELFF
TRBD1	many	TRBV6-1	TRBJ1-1	TGTGCCAGCAGTGATGTGACAGGGGCGGGCGCTGAAGCTTTCTTT	CASSDVTGAGAEAFF
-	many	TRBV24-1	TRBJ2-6	TGTGCCACCAGTGATCCGGGCCGGAGCTCTGGGGCCAACGTCCTGACTTTC	CATSDPGRSSGANVLTF
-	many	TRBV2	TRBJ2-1	TGTGCCAGCAGTGAAACCGCGCCGGAGCAGTTCTTC	CASSETAPEQFF
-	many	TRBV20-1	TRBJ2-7	TGCAGTGCTAGGGACTTCAGCTCGATCTCCTACGAGCAGTACTTC	CSARDFSSISYEQYF
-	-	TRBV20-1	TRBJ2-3	TGCAGTGCTCGGGGCGGGGCGGATACGCAGTATTTT	CSARGGADTQYF
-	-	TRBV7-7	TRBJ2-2	TGTGCTAGCTCCCTTGAGACAGGAAGGACCGGGGAGCTGTTTTTT	CASSLETGRTGELFF
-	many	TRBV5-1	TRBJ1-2	TGCGCCAGCAGCATGCGGACGGATAACTATGGCTACACCTTC	CASSMRTDNYGYTF
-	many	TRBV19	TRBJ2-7	TGTGCCAGTAGTATAGACGGATCGGGACGGACCCGCGAGCAGTACTTC	CASSIDGSGRTREQYF
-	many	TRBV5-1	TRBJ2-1	TGCGCCAGCAATGGAGACAATGAGCAGTTCTTC	CASNGDNEQFF
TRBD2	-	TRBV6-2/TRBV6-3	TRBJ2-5	TGTGCCAGCAGTTCCCGGACTAGCGGGAGGGGCTCGAGTGTGGAGACCCAGTACTTC	CASSSRTSGRGSSVETQYF